Given below is one TCR beta chain in context. V was shortened by 3 bases and J by 7 bases, with 16 bases between the two germline ends. The CDR3 consists of 16 residues. CDR1 SEHNR and CDR2 FQNEAQ come from the germline V gene (reference sequence). This record comes from a study of technical replicates of blood from a handful of donors. Method: immunoSEQ multiplex PCR; TCRdb's copy keeps in-frame clones and lacks some. The table records tens of thousands of clones, 85% to 95% of them present only once. Sequencing used T cells isolated from PBMCs. This TCR derives from a human donor in good health. This chain connects TRBV7-9 to TRBJ1-6; D remains ambiguous. This CDR3 is CASSLVGNGWNSPLHF. The CDR3 DNA is TGTGCCAGCAGCTTGGTCGGTAACGGGTGGAATTCACCCCTCCACTTT.